These 26 T cell receptor beta chains originate from one sample sequenced in a study of blood T cells in healthy people across ages. Primed by a sample-barcoded 5' primer and a J-beta primer mix, a second PCR proceeded for roughly 7 to 11 cycles. MiXCR, run by TCRdb on the 5' RACE reads, gives a single entry per CDR3 protein. Seen here are fewer than 1 million distinct CDR3 sequences, approximately 48% observed once, and the top ten hold nearly 20%. Sequencing used blood. These receptors all stem from a man aged 55 to 69 in good health.

In this sample, this clonotype turned up a few times. The chain is built from TRBV7-9 and TRBJ2-4; 10 nucleotides line up with TRBD1. The J call may be mistaken, given a closer DNA end match to TRBJ2-7. Germline CDR1 is SEHNR and CDR2 is FQNEAQ (reference sequence). CDR3 length: 15 residues. The CDR3 loop reads CASSSAGTGANEQYF. The CDR3 DNA reads as TGTGCCAGCAGCTCAGCCGGGACAGGGGCTAACGAGCAGTACTTC.

V and J are TRBV6-2 or TRBV6-3 and TRBJ2-5; a possible D gene is TRBD2 (5 bases). In germline, CDR1 is MNHEY, CDR2 SVGEGT. The CDR3 runs to 17 residues. Trimming stripped 6 bases from V and 5 bases from J, with 25 bases between. The CDR3 reads CASSYRYVTGSEETQYF. In nucleotides, the CDR3 is TGTGCCAGCAGCTACCGATATGTAACGGGGTCCGAGGAGACCCAGTACTTC.

There are a few counts of this clonotype. The chain uses TRBV6-2 or TRBV6-3 and TRBJ1-5, with D possibly being TRBD1 (5 bases). The CDR3 extends over 13 amino acids. The germline V gene encodes CDR1 MNHEY and CDR2 SVGEGT. V lost 5 bases and J 5 bases, leaving 10 bases between the germline ends. CDR3 sequence: CASSDGAYQPQHF. The CDR3 DNA is TGTGCCAGCAGTGACGGGGCCTATCAGCCCCAGCATTTT.

In its sample, this clonotype was seen a few times. The chain combines TRBV12-3 or TRBV12-4 with TRBJ2-3, with D perhaps TRBD1 or TRBD2 (5 bases each). V was shortened by 6 bases and J by 5 bases, with 9 bases between the two germline ends. The CDR3 has 12 residues. The CDR3 sequence is CASRIGGDTQYF. The CDR3 DNA is TGTGCCAGCAGGATTGGGGGAGATACGCAGTATTTT.

In its sample, this clonotype was seen many times. The rearrangement joins TRBV19 to TRBJ1-2, with D maybe TRBD1 (5 bases). This CDR3 spans 14 amino acids. V lost 5 bases and J 4 bases, leaving 14 bases between the germline ends. CDR1 LNHDA and CDR2 SQIVND come from the germline V gene (reference sequence). The CDR3 DNA reads as TGTGCCAGTAGTCCCGGGGCCTCCGGCTATGGCTACACCTTC. It specifies CASSPGASGYGYTF.

A single count supports this clonotype. V is TRBV6-5 and J is TRBJ2-2, with D possibly TRBD2 on 5 matching bases. The germline CDR1 and CDR2 sequences are MNHEY and SVGAGI. This CDR3 is 14 amino acids long. V lost 7 bases to trimming and J lost 3 bases, with 12 bases between them. The CDR3, as DNA: TGTGCCAGCAAACGAGGGCATTACACCGGGGAGCTGTTTTTT. Translated, it gives CASKRGHYTGELFF.

V and J are TRBV6-5 and TRBJ2-7; no clear D gene. The germline gives CDR1 MNHEY, CDR2 SVGAGI. CDR3 length: 14 residues. V lost 6 bases and J 6 bases, leaving 18 bases between the germline ends. The CDR3, as DNA: TGTGCCAGCAGCCCCAACTCACTGGGCCCCGAGCAGTACTTC. Translated, it gives CASSPNSLGPEQYF.

Worth noting for this clonotype: A junction end diverges from the germline sequence, so it may reflect a read error. The V and J genes are TRBV4-3 and TRBJ2-4; D might be TRBD1 (5 bases). This CDR3 spans 17 amino acids. The germline V gene has CDR1 LGHNA and CDR2 YSLEER. The CDR3 region is CASSQDKGSQAKDIQYF. Here the CDR3 DNA reads TGCGCCAGCAGCCAAGATAAGGGGTCCCAAGCCAAAGACATTCAGTACTTC.

Concerning this clonotype itself: Mismatch with germline at one junction end may stem from a read error. The V and J genes are TRBV20-1 and TRBJ2-7, with D possibly called TRBD1 or TRBD2 (5 bases each). TRBJ2-5 explains the end of the DNA better; the J call may be wrong. The CDR3 contains 12 residues. CDR1 is DFQATT, CDR2 SNEGSKA, per germline (reference sequence). CDR3: CSTRDGRETQYF. CDR3 DNA: TGCAGTACTAGGGACGGGCGGGAGACCCAGTACTTC.

This chain's CDR3 is CASSQRSDSLNTEAFF. CDR3 DNA: TGTGCCAGCAGCCAACGATCCGACAGCCTGAACACTGAAGCTTTCTTT. The V call is TRBV14, the J call TRBJ1-1; a possible D gene is TRBD1 (5 bases). Trimming took off 2 bases at V and 0 bases at J, with 13 bases between the two ends. The CDR3 has 16 amino acids. Germline CDR1 and CDR2: SGHDN and FVKESK.

CDR3 DNA sequence: TGTGCCAGCACTAGACAGGGGTCCCCTTCACCCCTCCACTTT. Its translation: CASTRQGSPSPLHF. The rearrangement joins TRBV2 to TRBJ1-6, with 8 bases aligning to TRBD1. The CDR3 runs 14 residues. The germline V gene has CDR1 SNHLY and CDR2 FYNNEI. V shed 7 bases, J shed 9 bases, and the junction held 8 bases outside the gene matches.

Concerning this clonotype: One junction end does not reproduce the germline sequence, and a read error may be involved. The rearrangement links TRBV7-3 to TRBJ2-1, with unresolved D. The CDR3 is 12 amino acids. CDR1 and CDR2 from the germline V gene are SGHTA and FQGTGA. CDR3 sequence: CAGSINNNEQFF. The DNA for the CDR3 is TGTGCCGGCAGCATAAACAACAATGAGCAGTTCTTC.

The J gene is TRBJ2-5, the V gene TRBV20-1; 10 nucleotides match TRBD1. V shed 5 bases, J shed 1 base, and the junction held 4 bases outside the gene matches. The CDR3 consists of 14 residues. The germline V gene encodes CDR1 DFQATT and CDR2 SNEGSKA (reference sequence). CDR3 protein: CSADRDRGQETQYF. CDR3 bases: TGCAGTGCTGACCGGGACAGGGGCCAAGAGACCCAGTACTTC.

The genes are TRBV20-1 and TRBJ2-7; a weak D match, TRBD2 (5 bases). The CDR3 runs 14 residues. Looked up from germline, CDR1 is DFQATT and CDR2 is SNEGSKA (reference sequence). Trimming shortened V by 2 bases and J by 6 bases, and 17 bases separated the two germline ends. This CDR3 reads CSARPPRGPGEQYF. DNA of the CDR3: TGCAGTGCTAGACCTCCCCGAGGGCCGGGCGAGCAGTACTTC.

V is TRBV5-1 and J is TRBJ2-3, with D possibly being TRBD1 (5 bases). The CDR3 runs 13 residues. Per the germline V gene, CDR1 is SGHRS and CDR2 is YFSETQ. The ends were cut back, 4 bases at V and 3 bases at J, with 9 bases in the middle. CDR3 nucleotides: TGCGCCAGCAGCAACTCAGGGACAGATACGCAGTATTTT. Its translation is CASSNSGTDTQYF. The entire variable domain, with the rest obtained from reference TRBV5-1 and TRBJ2-3, is as follows: KAGVTQTPRYLIKTRGQQVTLSCSPISGHRSVSWYQQTPGQGLQFLFEYFSETQRNKGNFPGRFSGRQFSNSRSEMNVSTLELGDSALYLCASSNSGTDTQYFGPGTRLTVL.

V is TRBV7-9 and J is TRBJ1-2, with D hard to call. There are 14 residues in the CDR3. CDR1 SEHNR and CDR2 FQNEAQ come from the germline V gene (reference sequence). The V end was cut by 5 bases, the J end by 4 bases, with 14 bases between. The CDR3 DNA is TGTGCCAGCAGCCCTTTTGACGGAGCCTATGGCTACACCTTC. It translates to CASSPFDGAYGYTF.

The genes are TRBV13 and TRBJ2-1; TRBD1 matches 7 bases. The J segment lost 5 bases and the V segment lost 2 bases, leaving 15 bases of the junction unmatched. CDR3 length: 18 residues. CDR1 and CDR2 (germline): PRHDT, FYEKMQ (reference sequence). The CDR3 loop reads CASSLSPMTGLDHNEQFF. As DNA, the CDR3 is TGTGCCAGCAGCTTATCCCCGATGACAGGGCTGGACCACAATGAGCAGTTCTTC.

The chain couples TRBV28 to TRBJ2-1, with 8 bases identical to TRBD1. From germline, CDR1 is MDHEN and CDR2 SYDVKM. The CDR3 length is 15 residues. J was trimmed by 2 bases and V by 7 bases; bases with no gene match: 7. CDR3 protein: CASIRGRGPYNEQFF. Written as DNA, the CDR3 is TGTGCCAGCATTCGCGGCAGGGGGCCCTACAATGAGCAGTTCTTC.

This CDR3 reads CASSLDPRGRETQYF. Here the CDR3 DNA reads TGTGCCAGCAGTTTAGATCCACGGGGGCGGGAGACCCAGTACTTC. The rearrangement joins TRBV12-3 or TRBV12-4 to TRBJ2-5; D possibly uses TRBD1 or TRBD2 (6 bases each). V was cut by 1 base and J by 5 bases, with 14 bases left in between. This CDR3 contains 15 residues.

The chain uses TRBV20-1 and TRBJ2-5, with a possible D match to TRBD2 (7 bases). Germline loops: CDR1 DFQATT, CDR2 SNEGSKA (reference sequence). Trimming stripped 0 bases from V and 5 bases from J, with 16 bases between. The CDR3 has 15 residues. The DNA for the CDR3 is TGCAGTGCTAGAGATAGGGAGGGGGGCCGGGAGACCCAGTACTTC. The encoded protein is CSARDREGGRETQYF.

The chain couples TRBV11-2 to TRBJ2-7, with TRBD1 identical over 7 bases. CDR3 length equals 15 residues. Germline-derived CDR1 and CDR2 are SGHAT and FQNNGV. Trimming removed 3 bases from V and 0 bases from J; junction bases left unmatched: 5. The CDR3 DNA reads as TGTGCCAGCAGCTTCGCAGGGGGAAGCTCCTACGAGCAGTACTTC. This gives the protein CASSFAGGSSYEQYF.

The genes are TRBV7-2 and TRBJ2-1; 11 bases map to TRBD2. The germline V gene has CDR1 SGHTA and CDR2 FQGNSA. V was clipped by 3 bases and J by 6 bases; unmatched bases: 10. CDR3 length: 17 amino acids. This CDR3 reads CASSFGLRLAGFNEQFF. The CDR3 DNA reads TGTGCCAGCAGCTTTGGATTGAGACTAGCGGGGTTCAATGAGCAGTTCTTC. The variable domain in full, completed from reference TRBV7-2 and TRBJ2-1, reads GAGVSQSPSNKVTEKGKDVELRCDPISGHTALYWYRQSLGQGLEFLIYFQGNSAPDKSGLPSDRFSAERTGGSVSTLTIQRTQQEDSAVYLCASSFGLRLAGFNEQFFGPGTRLTVL.

The chain has TRBV2 and TRBJ1-3, with D hard to call. CDR1 is SNHLY, CDR2 FYNNEI, per germline. Trimming cost V 0 bases and J 0 bases, with 9 bases left between them. The CDR3 is 16 amino acids. Here the CDR3 reads CASSEANSVSGNTIYF. The DNA for the CDR3 is TGTGCCAGCAGTGAAGCTAACAGCGTCTCTGGAAACACCATATATTTT.

This chain uses TRBV5-1 with TRBJ2-1; 10 bases match TRBD1. V lost 0 bases, J lost 7 bases, and 7 bases stayed unmatched. Looked up from germline, CDR1 is SGHRS and CDR2 is YFSETQ. The CDR3 runs to 16 residues. CDR3 loop: CASSLESGTGVNEQFF. The CDR3 coding sequence is TGCGCCAGCAGCTTGGAAAGTGGGACAGGGGTAAATGAGCAGTTCTTC.

The chain links TRBV5-1 to TRBJ2-2, with 7 bases fitting TRBD2. The CDR3 runs to 17 residues. V dropped 0 bases and J dropped 7; count of bases not matched to a gene: 12. Germline V gene data show CDR1 as SGHRS and CDR2 as YFSETQ. The CDR3 protein is CASSLDWGGTAHGELFF. CDR3 nucleotides: TGCGCCAGCAGCTTGGACTGGGGGGGGACCGCGCACGGGGAGCTGTTTTTT.

This clonotype showed up just once. J is TRBJ1-2 and V is TRBV12-3 or TRBV12-4; D not certain. The length of the CDR3 is 13 residues. V lost 5 bases and J lost 2, with 9 bases in between. The CDR3 region is CASSLFGNYGYTF. CDR3 nucleotide sequence: TGTGCCAGCAGTCTGTTTGGGAACTATGGCTACACCTTC.